Shown below are 20 T cell receptor beta chains from a single sample sequenced in a study of Ad26.COV2.S vaccination and SARS-CoV-2 variants. Repertoires were generated with immunoSEQ multiplex PCR, while TCRdb's copy carries only in-frame clones and drops some. Of hundreds of thousands of clones listed, more than 70% are singletons. As to treatment: about 20 received Ad26.COV2.S at low or high dose, single or two shots; roughly five received placebo; per-sample allocation not given. On day 63 after the first injection, vaccine and placebo recipients gave samples. The sequencing here drew on peripheral blood, taken in a trial of Ad26.COV2.S vaccine versus placebo. The source is a person aged 18-60 years who received the Ad26.COV2.S COVID-19 vaccine or a placebo.

Regarding this clone: The same CDR3 also results from other DNA sequences found in this sample. The CDR3 bases are TGTGCCTGGAGTGGAGAGGGCGATCAGCCCCAGCATTTT. Protein sequence: CAWSGEGDQPQHF. The rearrangement joins TRBV30 to TRBJ1-5; no definite D call. Germline V lookup: CDR1 GTSNPN, CDR2 SVGIG (reference sequence). Between the trimmed V and J ends, which lost 1 base and 5 bases, there was a span of 9 bases. The CDR3 has 13 residues.

CDR3 region: CASSLSMNTEAFF. For the CDR3, the DNA is TGTGCCAGCAGCCTATCGATGAACACTGAAGCTTTCTTT. The chain joins TRBV3-1 (or the pseudogene TRBV3-2) to TRBJ1-1, with D unresolved. Trimming removed 4 bases at V and 0 bases at J, with 6 bases between. Germline values: CDR1 LGHDT, CDR2 YNNKEL (reference sequence). This CDR3 is built from 13 residues.

The V and J genes are TRBV7-9 and TRBJ1-5, with TRBD1 identical over 9 bases. The CDR3 spans 14 residues. Germline CDR1 SEHNR, CDR2 FQNEAQ (reference sequence). V lost 4 bases to trimming and J lost 7 bases; unmatched junction nucleotides: 5. The CDR3 region is CASSSGQGEQPQHF. CDR3 coding DNA: TGTGCCAGCAGCTCGGGACAGGGCGAACAGCCCCAGCATTTT.

The gene calls are TRBV5-4 and TRBJ1-5; D may be TRBD1 (6 bases). The CDR3 has 13 amino acids. Trimming took 0 bases from V and 8 from J, leaving 9 bases between them. Germline V CDR1 and CDR2: SGHNT, YYREEE (reference sequence). The chain's CDR3 is CASSLDRDKPQHF. DNA for the CDR3: TGTGCCAGCAGCTTGGACAGGGATAAGCCCCAGCATTTT.

The chain carries TRBV11-2 and TRBJ2-4, with 11 bases matching TRBD2. The trim removed 1 base at V and 15 bases at J, leaving 8 bases unmatched. Germline assignment: CDR1 SGHAT and CDR2 FQNNGV. The CDR3 extends over 14 amino acids. The CDR3 region is CASSLVSSGGSRYF. For the CDR3, the DNA is TGTGCCAGCAGCTTAGTGTCTAGCGGGGGGTCACGGTACTTC.

This clone was counted only a few times. The rearrangement joins TRBV2 to TRBJ2-7; D is possibly TRBD1 (5 bases). The CDR3 is 13 residues long. V was trimmed by 3 bases and J by 0 bases, leaving 6 bases between them. Per the germline V gene, CDR1 is SNHLY and CDR2 is FYNNEI. CDR3 amino acids: CASSDDSSYEQYF. CDR3 DNA: TGTGCCAGCAGTGACGACAGCTCCTACGAGCAGTACTTC.

This clone was found once. V and J are TRBV12-5 and TRBJ2-7; no reliable D call. Trimming left V 5 bases short and J 2 bases short, with 13 bases between. From germline, CDR1 is LGHNT and CDR2 FRNRAP. The CDR3 has 14 amino acids. The CDR3 loop is CASGLGYTAYEQYF. For the CDR3, the DNA is TGTGCTAGTGGTCTAGGGTATACCGCCTACGAGCAGTACTTC.

The chain uses TRBV15 and TRBJ1-2; TRBD1 might be the D (6 bases). The germline gives CDR1 LNHNV, CDR2 YYDKDF (reference sequence). This CDR3 has 14 residues. The V gene lost 5 bases and the J gene lost 1 base, with 11 bases spanning the gap. CDR3 coding DNA: TGTGCCACCAGCGGTATCAGGGGTAACTATGGCTACACCTTC. Translated, it gives CATSGIRGNYGYTF.

This chain links TRBV9 with TRBJ2-5; D call uncertain. Trimming removed 4 bases from V and 2 bases from J, with 12 bases in between. Per germline, CDR1 SGDLS and CDR2 YYNGEE. This CDR3 has 14 amino acids. The CDR3 region is CASSPWTEQETQYF. Written as DNA, the CDR3 is TGTGCCAGCAGCCCCTGGACCGAACAAGAGACCCAGTACTTC.

This sequence joins TRBV9 and TRBJ2-1; D uncertain. The germline CDR1 and CDR2 sequences are SGDLS and YYNGEE. Trimming removed 0 bases from V and 0 bases from J, with 7 bases in between. The CDR3 consists of 15 residues. Here the CDR3 reads CASSVVAISYNEQFF. CDR3 bases: TGTGCCAGCAGCGTAGTAGCAATCTCCTACAATGAGCAGTTCTTC.

The genes are TRBV2 and TRBJ2-1; D is perhaps TRBD1 (5 bases). The CDR3 is 13 amino acids. Trimming took 2 bases from V and 7 from J, leaving 9 bases between them. Germline V CDR1 and CDR2: SNHLY, FYNNEI. CDR3 loop: CASSELGLNEQFF. The CDR3 DNA is TGTGCCAGCAGTGAATTGGGGCTTAATGAGCAGTTCTTC.

The V call is TRBV19, the J call TRBJ2-7; 7 positions match TRBD2. The CDR3 contains 13 residues. J was trimmed by 2 bases and V by 6 bases; bases with no gene match: 4. Germline V gives CDR1 LNHDA, CDR2 SQIVND (reference sequence). CDR3 sequence: CASRGRGAYEQYF. The CDR3 nucleotides are TGTGCCAGTAGAGGACGGGGGGCCTACGAGCAGTACTTC. Full variable domain (remainder filled in from reference TRBV19 and TRBJ2-7): DGGITQSPKYLFRKEGQNVTLSCEQNLNHDAMYWYRQDPGQGLRLIYYSQIVNDFQKGDIAEGYSVSREKKESFPLTVTSAQKNPTAFYLCASRGRGAYEQYFGPGTRLTVT.

This clone has a handful of counts. The chain combines TRBV18 with TRBJ2-7; 10 bases map to TRBD2. The CDR3 runs to 15 residues. J lost 5 bases, V lost 3 bases, and 7 bases had no gene match. The germline V gene encodes CDR1 KGHSH and CDR2 LQKENI. The CDR3 loop is CASSPPSGSTDEQYF. CDR3 in DNA: TGTGCCAGCTCACCCCCTAGCGGGAGTACCGACGAGCAGTACTTC. The whole variable domain, filled in from reference TRBV18 and TRBJ2-7, reads NAGVMQNPRHLVRRRGQEARLRCSPMKGHSHVYWYRQLPEEGLKFMVYLQKENIIDESGMPKERFSAEFPKEGPSILRIQQVVRGDSAAYFCASSPPSGSTDEQYFGPGTRLTVT.

This chain uses TRBV5-5 with TRBJ2-7; 10 bases agree with TRBD2. This CDR3 contains 15 residues. Unmatched junction bases numbered 6, after V lost 5 bases and J lost 1 base. Germline values: CDR1 SGHKS, CDR2 YYEKEE (reference sequence). The CDR3 DNA sequence: TGTGCCAGCAGGCAAGGGACTAGCGTTTCCTACGAGCAGTACTTC. Encoded protein: CASRQGTSVSYEQYF.

This clone has a handful of counts. V and J are TRBV18 and TRBJ1-3; D unclear. Per germline, CDR1 KGHSH and CDR2 LQKENI. This CDR3 has 16 residues. The V end lost 0 bases, the J end lost 0 bases, and 9 bases lay between the germline ends. This chain's CDR3 is CASSPPGVFSGNTIYF. DNA of the CDR3: TGTGCCAGCTCACCACCGGGAGTTTTCTCTGGAAACACCATATATTTT.

J is TRBJ2-5 and V is TRBV4-2; D might be TRBD1 or TRBD2, each matching 6 bases. Germline V CDR1 and CDR2: LGHNA, YNFKEQ. Trimming removed 1 base at V and 4 bases at J, with 13 bases between. The length of the CDR3 is 15 residues. The CDR3 loop reads CASSQGGGRVETQYF. DNA for the CDR3: TGTGCCAGCAGCCAAGGTGGGGGGCGAGTAGAGACCCAGTACTTC.

This chain uses TRBV7-4 with TRBJ2-7; D is perhaps TRBD1 (5 bases). Germline V lookup: CDR1 SGHVT, CDR2 SQSDAQ. This CDR3 has 13 residues. V was clipped by 5 bases and J by 4 bases, with 12 bases between them. In DNA form, the CDR3 reads TGTGCCAGCAGCGGATCGACAGTATACGAGCAGTACTTC. Amino acid sequence: CASSGSTVYEQYF.

For this clone: Compared with germline, one end of the junction differs, possibly owing to a read error. CDR3 sequence: CAISGGLGYEQYF. The DNA for the CDR3 is TGTGCCATAAGTGGGGGATTGGGCTACGAGCAGTACTTC. The chain combines TRBV10-3 with TRBJ2-7; D possibly uses TRBD1 or TRBD2 (5 bases each). Germline loops: CDR1 ENHRY, CDR2 SYGVKD. The CDR3 contains 13 residues.

The chain carries TRBV10-3 and TRBJ1-1; tentative D call: TRBD1 (5 bases). Germline V gene data show CDR1 as ENHRY and CDR2 as SYGVKD. The length of the CDR3 is 13 residues. V shed 6 bases and J shed 1 base, with 9 bases lying between them. CDR3 DNA sequence: TGTGCCATCAGCCTGGGGGGGAACACTGAAGCTTTCTTT. Protein: CAISLGGNTEAFF.

This chain joins TRBV6-1 and TRBJ2-1; D not resolved. Trimming pared 3 bases from V and 9 bases from J, leaving 9 bases between. The CDR3 has 12 amino acids. The germline V gene encodes CDR1 MNHNS and CDR2 SASEGT. The CDR3 spells CASSELFREQFF. CDR3 sequence (DNA): TGTGCCAGCAGTGAGTTGTTTCGTGAGCAGTTCTTC.